Below, 8 T cell receptor beta chains from the same sample are listed, as sequenced in a study of T cell responses to AZD1222 COVID-19 vaccine. Profiling relied on immunoSEQ multiplex PCR, and the TCRdb table lists in-frame clones only, not all of them. Here the sample spans about 55,000 clones, approximately 84% being singletons. This material consisted of peripheral blood, taken on day 0 of AZD1222 vaccination. These receptors all come from an adult in good health.

The CDR3 coding sequence is TGTGCCAGCAGCCCCGGGGGGGGGCGATCCACTGAAGCTTTCTTT. Translating gives CASSPGGGRSTEAFF. The chain employs TRBV11-3 and TRBJ1-1, with D possibly TRBD1 on 6 matching bases. Trimming shortened V by 5 bases and J by 4 bases, and 17 bases separated the two germline ends. The length of the CDR3 is 15 residues. Germline V CDR1 and CDR2: SGHNT, YENEEA.

This sequence joins TRBV7-2 and TRBJ2-2, with D possibly TRBD2 on 5 matching bases. Germline loops: CDR1 SGHTA, CDR2 FQGNSA. The CDR3 extends over 14 amino acids. Trimming removed 7 bases at V and 0 bases at J, with 9 bases between. This CDR3 is CASIQRSNTGELFF. Written as DNA, the CDR3 is TGTGCCAGCATTCAGCGGTCGAACACCGGGGAGCTGTTTTTT.

CDR3 residues: CASSSYTGEQFF. The CDR3 bases are TGTGCCAGCAGCTCCTACACGGGTGAGCAGTTCTTC. The V gene is TRBV9, the J gene TRBJ2-1; no firm D call. Deletions cut 4 bases from V and 9 bases from J, with 11 bases between. The CDR3 has 12 residues. Per germline, CDR1 SGDLS and CDR2 YYNGEE.

V and J are TRBV9 and TRBJ1-5; 10 nucleotides align to TRBD1. CDR3 length: 18 amino acids. Per the germline V gene, CDR1 is SGDLS and CDR2 is YYNGEE. Trimming took 0 bases from V and 5 from J; bases not matched to a gene: 11. CDR3 nucleotide sequence: TGTGCCAGCAGCGTAGGGCTCCAGACAGGGGGCCGCCATCAGCCCCAGCATTTT. It yields the protein CASSVGLQTGGRHQPQHF. The entire variable domain, with the rest obtained from reference TRBV9 and TRBJ1-5, is as follows: DSGVTQTPKHLITATGQRVTLRCSPRSGDLSVYWYQQSLDQGLQFLIQYYNGEERAKGNILERFSAQQFPDLHSELNLSSLELGDSALYFCASSVGLQTGGRHQPQHFGDGTRLSIL.

The chain links TRBV27 to TRBJ2-1; D possibly corresponds to TRBD1 (5 bases). The germline CDR1 and CDR2 sequences are MNHEY and SMNVEV (reference sequence). The CDR3 contains 14 residues. V was pared by 4 bases and J by 8 bases, with 15 bases between. In DNA, the CDR3 is TGTGCCAGCAGTTCACAGGATAGTGGGGATGAGCAGTTCTTC. Encoded protein: CASSSQDSGDEQFF.

The V and J genes are TRBV24-1 and TRBJ2-7, with D possibly matching TRBD1 (6 bases). Trimming cost V 7 bases and J 4 bases, with 13 bases left between them. The CDR3 contains 13 residues. Germline-derived CDR1 and CDR2 are KGHDR and SFDVKD. The CDR3 DNA reads TGTGCCACCAGCCTGACAGGAATATACGAGCAGTACTTC. Encoded protein: CATSLTGIYEQYF.

The V call is TRBV19, the J call TRBJ2-3; D possibly corresponds to TRBD1 (6 bases). Trimming took 6 bases from V and 4 from J, leaving 11 bases between them. The CDR3 loop spans 13 amino acids. Germline V gene sequence: CDR1 LNHDA, CDR2 SQIVND (reference sequence). The CDR3 reads CASRPDSADTQYF. CDR3 coding DNA: TGTGCCAGTAGGCCGGACAGCGCAGATACGCAGTATTTT.

This clone was recorded once. This chain connects TRBV4-1 to TRBJ1-1; the D is unclear. Germline V gene sequence: CDR1 MGHRA, CDR2 YSYEKL. This CDR3 region has 13 residues. V shed 4 bases and J shed 8 bases, with 14 bases lying between them. The CDR3 loop is CASSLPGGVEAFF. The CDR3, as DNA: TGCGCCAGCAGCCTTCCAGGCGGAGTAGAAGCTTTCTTT.